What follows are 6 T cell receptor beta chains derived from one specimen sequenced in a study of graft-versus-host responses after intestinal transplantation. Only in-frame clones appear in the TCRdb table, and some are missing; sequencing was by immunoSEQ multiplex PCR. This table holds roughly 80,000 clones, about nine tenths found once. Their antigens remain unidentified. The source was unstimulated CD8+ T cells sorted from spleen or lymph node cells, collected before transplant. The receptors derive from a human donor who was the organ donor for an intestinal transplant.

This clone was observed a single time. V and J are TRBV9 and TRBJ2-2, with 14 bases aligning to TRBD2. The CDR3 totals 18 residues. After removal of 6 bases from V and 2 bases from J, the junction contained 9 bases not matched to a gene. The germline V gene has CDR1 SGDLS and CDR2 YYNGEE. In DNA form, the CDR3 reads TGTGCCAGCACCCGGACTAGCGGGGGGCTCACTAACACCGGGGAGCTGTTTTTT. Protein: CASTRTSGGLTNTGELFF.

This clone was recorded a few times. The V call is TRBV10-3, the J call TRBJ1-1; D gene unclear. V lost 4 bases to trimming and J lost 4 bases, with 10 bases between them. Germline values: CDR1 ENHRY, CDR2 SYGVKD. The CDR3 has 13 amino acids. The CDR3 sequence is CAISGLTATEAFF. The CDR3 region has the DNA TGTGCCATCAGTGGGTTGACGGCCACTGAAGCTTTCTTT.

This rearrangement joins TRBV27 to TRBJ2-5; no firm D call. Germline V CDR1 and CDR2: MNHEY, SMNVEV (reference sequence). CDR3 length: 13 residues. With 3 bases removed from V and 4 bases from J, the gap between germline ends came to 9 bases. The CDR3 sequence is CASSLTWGETQYF. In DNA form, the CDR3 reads TGTGCCAGCAGTTTGACCTGGGGAGAGACCCAGTACTTC.

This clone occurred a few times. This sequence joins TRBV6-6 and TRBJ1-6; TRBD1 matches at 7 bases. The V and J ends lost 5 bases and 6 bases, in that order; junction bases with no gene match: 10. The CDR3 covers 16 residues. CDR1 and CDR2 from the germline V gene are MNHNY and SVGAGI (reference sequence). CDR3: CASSTRQGVSNSPLHF. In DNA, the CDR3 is TGTGCCAGCAGTACCCGACAGGGAGTGAGTAATTCACCCCTCCACTTT.

The CDR3 DNA reads TGTGCCAGCAGTGAAGGGCAGGGAGGGTTCGGGGAGCTGTTTTTT. As protein: CASSEGQGGFGELFF. This chain joins TRBV6-1 and TRBJ2-2; 7 bases agree with TRBD2. The junction had 6 bases not matched to a gene; V was cut back by 1 base and J by 7 bases. The CDR3 runs 15 residues. Germline CDR1 MNHNS, CDR2 SASEGT.

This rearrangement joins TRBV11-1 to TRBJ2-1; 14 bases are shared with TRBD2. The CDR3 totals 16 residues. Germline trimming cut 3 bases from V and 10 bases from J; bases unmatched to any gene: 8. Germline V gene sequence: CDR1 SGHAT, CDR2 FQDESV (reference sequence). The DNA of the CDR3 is TGTGCCAGCAGCTTCCTGACTAGCGGGGGGGCCGTGGAGCAGTTCTTC. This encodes CASSFLTSGGAVEQFF.